This is a list of T cell receptor beta chains from one sample in a study of T cell clones after liver transplantation. Generated by immunoSEQ multiplex PCR, the TCRdb table keeps only in-frame clones and is missing some. The table lists more than 95,000 clones, about nine tenths of them singletons. Sequenced material: CD4+ T cells from blood, taken 12 months after liver transplant. The source of these receptors is a human patient who received a liver transplant. Part of the T cells may come from the graft donor. Each CDR3 is given with its conserved first and last residue. A D gene is named only where the DNA matches it firmly. Expanded clones get a size class; other rows say once, few or many, or leave the size out.

v_call	d_call	j_call	clone_size	cdr3_nt	cdr3_aa
TRBV5-1	.	TRBJ2-3	.	TGCGCCAGCAGCGCGGGCCAGCTCGGAGATACGCAGTATTTT	CASSAGQLGDTQYF
TRBV4-1	TRBD2	TRBJ2-3	.	TGCGCCAGCAGCCAAGAGGCCCTACTAGCGGGGAACACAGATACGCAGTATTTT	CASSQEALLAGNTDTQYF
TRBV2	.	TRBJ2-7	.	TGTGCCAGCAGGGCAGGGGGGACCGAGCAGTACTTC	CASRAGGTEQYF
TRBV5-6	.	TRBJ2-7	.	TGTGCCAGCAGCCCGGGACGGTCCAACGAGCAGTACTTC	CASSPGRSNEQYF
TRBV6-1	TRBD1	TRBJ1-5	.	TGTGCCAGCAGTTTCCAGGGGGCTGAGGGTCAGCCCCAGCATTTT	CASSFQGAEGQPQHF
TRBV5-4	.	TRBJ2-2	.	TGTGCCAGCAGCTTGGGAGGGAGGAGTGCCACCGGGGAGCTGTTTTTT	CASSLGGRSATGELFF
TRBV15	TRBD2	TRBJ2-1	.	TGTGCCACCAGCAACACTAGCGGGAGCGATGAGCAGTTCTTC	CATSNTSGSDEQFF
TRBV18	TRBD2	TRBJ2-1	.	TGTGCCAGCTCACCTCTCCCAAGCGGGGCCGGAGCCTACAATGAGCAGTTCTTC	CASSPLPSGAGAYNEQFF
TRBV6-1	.	TRBJ2-5	once	TGTGCCAGCAGAAGCTCAGGGGAAGAGACCCAGTACTTC	CASRSSGEETQYF
TRBV6-5	.	TRBJ1-1	.	TGTGCCAGCAGGAGAACGTTTGCGGGGAACACTGAAGCTTTCTTT	CASRRTFAGNTEAFF
TRBV7-8	TRBD1	TRBJ1-2	.	TGTGCCAGCAGCCCATCACAGGGGATCTATGGCTACACCTTC	CASSPSQGIYGYTF
TRBV10-2	.	TRBJ1-1	.	TGCGCCACCGCGGTGAACACTGAAGCTTTCTTT	CATAVNTEAFF
TRBV7-2	.	TRBJ2-2	.	TGTGCCAGCAGCTTAAGACCGGGACTGGAGCTGTTTTTT	CASSLRPGLELFF
TRBV21-1	.	TRBJ2-7	.	TGTGCCAGCAGCGGGACAGGGGTTTGGGTACACGAGCAGTACTTC	CASSGTGVWVHEQYF
TRBV19	.	TRBJ2-7	.	TGTGCCAGTAGTATAGGGGAGTCCTACGAGCAGTACTTC	CASSIGESYEQYF
TRBV15	.	TRBJ2-5	.	TGTGCCACCAGCGCAGGGAGAACTTCTGAGACCCAGTACTTC	CATSAGRTSETQYF
TRBV2	TRBD1	TRBJ2-1	.	TGTGCCAGCAGTGTATTGAAGGGGGCGAAGGAGCAGTTCTTC	CASSVLKGAKEQFF
TRBV5-1	TRBD1	TRBJ1-2	once	TGCGCCAGCAGGCCCGGGACAGGGGATGGTGGCTACACCTTC	CASRPGTGDGGYTF
TRBV4-1	.	TRBJ2-2	once	TGCGCCAGCAGCCAAGATTCGGGGCCTAGGAAGGAGCTGTTTTTT	CASSQDSGPRKELFF
TRBV29-1	.	TRBJ1-2	.	TGCAGCGTTGATATGGCAGGGCCCTCTGGCTACACCTTC	CSVDMAGPSGYTF
TRBV7-3	.	TRBJ2-7	.	TGTGCCAGCAGCTTTTCTGGGCGTGGCGAGCAGTACTTC	CASSFSGRGEQYF
TRBV28	TRBD2	TRBJ2-4	.	TGTGCCAGCTCTACTAGCGGTCTGACCAAAAACATTCAGTACTTC	CASSTSGLTKNIQYF
TRBV5-6	TRBD1	TRBJ1-5	.	TGTGCCAGCAGCTACGGACAGGGTAATCAGCCCCAGCATTTT	CASSYGQGNQPQHF
TRBV19	.	TRBJ1-1	few	TGTGCCAGTAGTAGAGCAGGGAAAGGGAACACTGAAGCTTTCTTT	CASSRAGKGNTEAFF
TRBV2	TRBD2	TRBJ2-5	.	TGTGCCAGCACTTGGAGCGGGAGCTTGGGAGAGACCCAGTACTTC	CASTWSGSLGETQYF
TRBV9	TRBD1	TRBJ1-1	.	TGTGCCAGCAGCGTAGTTAGAGGGACAGGGGAAACTTTCTTT	CASSVVRGTGETFF
TRBV18	TRBD1	TRBJ1-1	once	TGTGCCAGCTCAGCACCAGGGGGGTTCACTGAAGCTTTCTTT	CASSAPGGFTEAFF
TRBV6-1	.	TRBJ1-1	.	TGTGCCAGCAAGCCGACACAAAACACTGAAGCTTTCTTT	CASKPTQNTEAFF
TRBV28	TRBD1	TRBJ2-7	.	TGTGCCACCGACAGGGACTACGAGCAGTACTTC	CATDRDYEQYF
TRBV7-8	TRBD2	TRBJ2-7	.	TGTGCCAGCAGCCTCCGGACTAGCGGCTCCTACGAGCAGTACTTC	CASSLRTSGSYEQYF
TRBV6-5	TRBD2	TRBJ2-1	.	TGTGCCAGCAGTTACGGGACTAGCGGAAATGAGCAGTTCTTC	CASSYGTSGNEQFF
TRBV11-3	TRBD2	TRBJ2-2	.	TGTGCCAGCAGCCGGAATAGCGGGATTAACACCGGGGAGCTGTTTTTT	CASSRNSGINTGELFF
TRBV7-8	TRBD1	TRBJ1-5	.	TGTGCCAGCAGCTCGGGACAGGAGTATCAGCCCCAGCATTTT	CASSSGQEYQPQHF
TRBV11-2	.	TRBJ2-1	.	TGTGCCAGCAGCTTTCGCTTCTCTAGTGTAGAGTCTAGTGAGCAGTTCTTC	CASSFRFSSVESSEQFF
TRBV6-5	TRBD1	TRBJ1-5	.	TGTGCCAGCAGGGGGGGACAGGGCCAGCCCCAGCATTTT	CASRGGQGQPQHF
TRBV5-1	.	TRBJ2-3	once	TGCGCCACGGGGGACGGACACACAGATACGCAGTATTTT	CATGDGHTDTQYF
TRBV7-8	.	TRBJ1-2	.	TGTGCCAGCAGCTTAGTTGTAGGGGACGGCTACACCTTC	CASSLVVGDGYTF
TRBV15	.	TRBJ2-3	.	TGTGCCACCAGCAGAGAGCGGGTCGCCCCCGGGTGGGATACGCAGTATTTT	CATSRERVAPGWDTQYF
TRBV9	.	TRBJ2-3	once	TGTGCCAGCAGCGTAGCTCAGGGGGAGGGCACAGATACGCAGTATTTT	CASSVAQGEGTDTQYF
TRBV5-6	.	TRBJ2-3	.	TGTGCCAGCAGCTCGCCGGGAGAGGGGGCAGATACGCAGTATTTT	CASSSPGEGADTQYF
TRBV11-3	TRBD1	TRBJ2-7	.	TGTGCCAGCAGCTTATCCAGGGGGCGAGACGAGCAGTACTTC	CASSLSRGRDEQYF
TRBV2	.	TRBJ1-1	.	TGTGCCAGCAGCTCTGACGGCTACACTGAAGCTTTCTTT	CASSSDGYTEAFF
TRBV7-2	TRBD2	TRBJ2-2	.	TGTGCCAGCAGCTTTTCGAGTAGCGGGAGCGGGGAGCTGTTTTTT	CASSFSSSGSGELFF
TRBV6-6	.	TRBJ1-1	.	TGTGCCAGCAGTAGCGGACAGCCGAACACTGAAGCTTTCTTT	CASSSGQPNTEAFF